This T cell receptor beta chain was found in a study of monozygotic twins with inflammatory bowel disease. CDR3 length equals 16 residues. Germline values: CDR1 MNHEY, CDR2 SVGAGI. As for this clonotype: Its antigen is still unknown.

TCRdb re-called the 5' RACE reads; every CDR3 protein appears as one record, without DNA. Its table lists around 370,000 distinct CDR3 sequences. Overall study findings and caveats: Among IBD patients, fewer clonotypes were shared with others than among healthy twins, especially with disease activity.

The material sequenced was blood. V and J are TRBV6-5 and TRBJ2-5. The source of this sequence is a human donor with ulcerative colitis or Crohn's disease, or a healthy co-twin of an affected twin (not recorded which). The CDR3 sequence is CASSYSRTPYQETQYF.